This T cell receptor (beta chain) is from a study of T-cell reconstitution after alpha-beta-depleted transplantation in children. Concerning this clonotype: The antigen remains undetermined.

This CDR3 spans 17 amino acids. The germline V gene has CDR1 LGHNA and CDR2 YSLEER. With 0 bases clipped from V and 4 bases from J, the junction kept 11 bases outside the gene matches. Findings and limits, study-wide: T-cell numbers and diversity, one year after transplant, stemmed largely from T cells that were newly produced. The study reportedly traced alpha-beta T cells about two months after transplant to several hundred expanded graft clones. Recipient T cells and thymic progenitors that survived gave rise to the high TCRbeta diversity observed at day 60 in some patients.

Unique molecular identifiers were used in preparing the TCRbeta library. TCRdb reprocessed the PCR reads with MiXCR, giving one entry per CDR3 protein. The table records about 250,000 distinct CDR3 sequences, roughly a quarter of them present only once. The sequencing here drew on PBMCs, mostly from graft donor cells, taken 360 days after TCRalphabeta/CD19-depleted stem cell transplant. The TCR sequence derives from a female patient aged 2 to 10 who had a stem cell transplant for congenital amegakaryocytic thrombocytopenia, so the T cells may come from the graft donor. The rearrangement uses TRBV4-3 and TRBJ1-2; 7 bases match TRBD1. DNA of the CDR3: TGCGCCAGCAGCCAAGATGACAGGGAGGCCGCGGCCTATGGCTACACCTTC. Its translation: CASSQDDREAAAYGYTF.